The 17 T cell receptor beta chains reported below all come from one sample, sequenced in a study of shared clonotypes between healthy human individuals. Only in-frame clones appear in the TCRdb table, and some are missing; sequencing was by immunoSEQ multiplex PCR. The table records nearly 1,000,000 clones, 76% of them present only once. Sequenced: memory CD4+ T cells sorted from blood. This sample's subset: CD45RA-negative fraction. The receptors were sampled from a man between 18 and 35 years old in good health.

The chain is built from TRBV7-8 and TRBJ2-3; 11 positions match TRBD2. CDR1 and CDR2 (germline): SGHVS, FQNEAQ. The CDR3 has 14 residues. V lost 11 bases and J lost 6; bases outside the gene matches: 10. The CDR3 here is CALGLAGGVDTQYF. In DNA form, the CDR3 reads TGTGCCTTAGGACTAGCGGGCGGGGTGGATACGCAGTATTTT.

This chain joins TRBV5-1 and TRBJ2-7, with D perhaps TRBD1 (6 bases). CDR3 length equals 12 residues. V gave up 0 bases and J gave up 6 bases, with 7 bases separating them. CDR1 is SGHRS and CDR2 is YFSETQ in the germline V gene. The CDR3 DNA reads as TGCGCCAGCAGCTTGGCAGGGGCCGAGCAGTACTTC. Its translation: CASSLAGAEQYF.

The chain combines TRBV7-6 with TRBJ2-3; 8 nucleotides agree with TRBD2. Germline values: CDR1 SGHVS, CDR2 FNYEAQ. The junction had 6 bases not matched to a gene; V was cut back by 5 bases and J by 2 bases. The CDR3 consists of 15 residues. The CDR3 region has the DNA TGTGCCAGCAGCCTAGGGACTAGTAACACAGATACGCAGTATTTT. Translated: CASSLGTSNTDTQYF.

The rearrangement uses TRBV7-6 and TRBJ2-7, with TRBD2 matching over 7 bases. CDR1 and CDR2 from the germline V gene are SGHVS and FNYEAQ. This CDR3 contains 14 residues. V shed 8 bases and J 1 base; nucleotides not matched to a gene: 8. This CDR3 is CASGRGGDSYEQYF. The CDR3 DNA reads TGTGCCAGCGGGAGGGGCGGGGATTCCTACGAGCAGTACTTC.

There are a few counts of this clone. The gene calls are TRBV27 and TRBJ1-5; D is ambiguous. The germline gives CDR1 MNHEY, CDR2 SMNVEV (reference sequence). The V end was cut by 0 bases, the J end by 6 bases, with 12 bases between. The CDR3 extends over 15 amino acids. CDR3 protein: CASSLSGREGQPQHF. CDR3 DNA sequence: TGTGCCAGCAGTTTATCGGGTAGGGAGGGTCAGCCCCAGCATTTT.

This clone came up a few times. CDR3 sequence: CASRVSGTYNSPLHF. The DNA for the CDR3 is TGTGCCAGCAGGGTTTCAGGGACCTATAATTCACCCCTCCACTTT. This chain uses TRBV28 with TRBJ1-6; TRBD1 is a possible D gene (5 bases). The CDR3 contains 15 residues. Deletions cut 6 bases from V and 2 bases from J, with 11 bases between. CDR1 MDHEN and CDR2 SYDVKM come from the germline V gene.

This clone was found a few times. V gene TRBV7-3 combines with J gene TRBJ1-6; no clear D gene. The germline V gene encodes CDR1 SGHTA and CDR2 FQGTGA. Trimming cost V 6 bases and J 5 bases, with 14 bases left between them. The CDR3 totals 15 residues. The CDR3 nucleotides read TGTGCCAGCAGGGCAAGTGCAGCCAATAATTCACCCCTCCACTTT. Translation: CASRASAANNSPLHF.

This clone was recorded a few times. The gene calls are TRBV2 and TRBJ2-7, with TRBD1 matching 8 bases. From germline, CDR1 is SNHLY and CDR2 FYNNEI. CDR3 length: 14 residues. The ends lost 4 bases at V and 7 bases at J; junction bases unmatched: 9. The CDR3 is CASSGWTGSGEQYF. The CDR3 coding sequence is TGTGCCAGCAGTGGTTGGACAGGGTCAGGGGAGCAGTACTTC.

The CDR3 loop is CASPGTGGYEQYF. DNA for the CDR3: TGTGCCAGCCCCGGGACAGGGGGCTACGAGCAGTACTTC. The chain employs TRBV28 and TRBJ2-7; 11 bases line up with TRBD1. V was pared by 8 bases and J by 3 bases, with 3 bases of the junction left unmatched. Germline lookup yields CDR1 MDHEN and CDR2 SYDVKM. CDR3 length equals 13 residues. Full variable domain (missing parts from reference TRBV28 and TRBJ2-7): DVKVTQSSRYLVKRTGEKVFLECVQDMDHENMFWYRQDPGLGLRLIYFSYDVKMKEKGDIPEGYSVSREKKERFSLILESASTNQTSMYLCASPGTGGYEQYFGPGTRLTVT.

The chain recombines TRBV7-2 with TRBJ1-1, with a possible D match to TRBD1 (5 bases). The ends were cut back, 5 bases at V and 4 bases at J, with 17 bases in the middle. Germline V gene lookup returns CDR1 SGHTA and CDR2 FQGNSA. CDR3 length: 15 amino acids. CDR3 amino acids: CASSPPFEGVTEAFF. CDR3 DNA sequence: TGTGCCAGCAGCCCCCCTTTTGAAGGGGTCACTGAAGCTTTCTTT.

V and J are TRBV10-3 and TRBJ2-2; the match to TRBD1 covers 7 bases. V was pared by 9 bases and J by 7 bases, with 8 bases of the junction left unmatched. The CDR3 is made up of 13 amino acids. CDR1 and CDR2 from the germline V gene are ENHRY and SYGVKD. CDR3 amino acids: CAINRGLIGELFF. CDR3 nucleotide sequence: TGTGCCATTAACAGGGGTTTGATCGGGGAGCTGTTTTTT.

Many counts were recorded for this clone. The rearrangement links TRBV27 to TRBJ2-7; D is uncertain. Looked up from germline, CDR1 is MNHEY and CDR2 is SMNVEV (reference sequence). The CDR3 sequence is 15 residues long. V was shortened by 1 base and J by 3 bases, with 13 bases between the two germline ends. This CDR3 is CASSLLHSSVYEQYF. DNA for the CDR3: TGTGCCAGCAGTTTATTACATTCGTCCGTCTACGAGCAGTACTTC.

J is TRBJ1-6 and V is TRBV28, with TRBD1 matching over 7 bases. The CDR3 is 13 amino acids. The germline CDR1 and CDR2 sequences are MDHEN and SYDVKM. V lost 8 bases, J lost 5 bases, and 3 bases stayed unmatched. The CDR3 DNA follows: TGTGCCAGCCTGACAGGGAATAATTCACCCCTCCACTTT. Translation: CASLTGNNSPLHF.

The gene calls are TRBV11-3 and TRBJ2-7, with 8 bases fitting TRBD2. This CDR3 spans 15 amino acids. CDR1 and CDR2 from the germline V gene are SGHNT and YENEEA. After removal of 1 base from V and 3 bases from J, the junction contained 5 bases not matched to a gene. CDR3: CASSLGGGGIYEQYF. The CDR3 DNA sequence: TGTGCCAGCAGCTTAGGAGGCGGGGGGATCTACGAGCAGTACTTC.

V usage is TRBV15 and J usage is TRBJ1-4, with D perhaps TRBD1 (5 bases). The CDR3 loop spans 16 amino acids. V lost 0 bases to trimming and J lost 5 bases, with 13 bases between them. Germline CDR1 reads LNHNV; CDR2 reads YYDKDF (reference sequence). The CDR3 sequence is CATSRDVGGGNEKLFF. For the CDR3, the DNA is TGTGCCACCAGCAGAGATGTCGGGGGTGGGAATGAAAAACTGTTTTTT.

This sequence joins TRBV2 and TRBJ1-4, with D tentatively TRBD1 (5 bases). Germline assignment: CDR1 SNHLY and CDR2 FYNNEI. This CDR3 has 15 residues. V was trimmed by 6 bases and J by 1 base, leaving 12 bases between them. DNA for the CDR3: TGTGCCAGCAGACCGCTGACAGTAACTAATGAAAAACTGTTTTTT. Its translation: CASRPLTVTNEKLFF.

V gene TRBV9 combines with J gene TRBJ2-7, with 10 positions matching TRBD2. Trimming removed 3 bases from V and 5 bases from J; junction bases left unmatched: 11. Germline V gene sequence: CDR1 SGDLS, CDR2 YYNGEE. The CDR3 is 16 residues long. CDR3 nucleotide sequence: TGTGCCAGCAGCGCCCTTTCTAGCGGGAGCCTCCACGAGCAGTACTTC. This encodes CASSALSSGSLHEQYF.